Detailed here is one T cell receptor beta chain. Its antigen is currently unknown. These data are taken from a study of cytomegalovirus exposure and HLA in healthy donors. General study findings and limits: Relative to equally common others, HLA-associated TCR beta chains showed greater clonal expansion in a later analysis. Available immune exposure information covered CMV serostatus only. In a later analysis, across HLA loci, associated TCR counts were highest for DRB1, lowest for HLA-C.

A multiplex PCR was run with 60 Vbeta primers and 13 Jbeta primers. The method was immunoSEQ multiplex PCR; TCRdb's version includes in-frame clones alone and lacks a portion of them. The top ten clones hold more than 4.5% of a sample with about 150,000 clones, 80% of them seen once. Germline V gene sequence: CDR1 LNHDA, CDR2 SQIVND (reference sequence). J was trimmed by 1 base and V by 10 bases; bases with no gene match: 9. The CDR3 has 14 residues. This sequence joins TRBV19 and TRBJ2-5; 7 bases are shared with TRBD1. The origin of this receptor is a young man in good health. The sample was PBMCs. The CDR3 bases are TGTGCCACTAACATGCCAGGGGGCCAAGAGACCCAGTACTTC. Its protein product is CATNMPGGQETQYF.